This record looks at one TCR beta chain sequence and its context. Germline-derived CDR1 and CDR2 are KGHSH and LQKENI. This CDR3 has 14 residues. V lost 4 bases to trimming and J lost 4 bases, with 13 bases between them. The data are from a study of blood T cell repertoires in COVID-19. Study-wide context: Sites across the United States, Italy and Spain contributed samples from acute and convalescent COVID-19. The analysed material was cDNA or gDNA that came from T cells, B-cell-depleted T cells, or PBMCs.

Generated by immunoSEQ multiplex PCR, the TCRdb table keeps only in-frame clones and is missing some. The sample includes about 210,000 clones, less than 90% seen only once; the top ten take 3.5% to 5.5%. Sequenced: PBMCs or T cells enriched from blood (not recorded which). V gene TRBV18 combines with J gene TRBJ1-1; tentatively, D is TRBD1 (6 bases). The source is a woman aged 25 to 39 who had been exposed to COVID-19. Here the CDR3 DNA reads TGTGCCAGCTCACAAGGGGGTGGGTTCACTGAAGCTTTCTTT. Residues: CASSQGGGFTEAFF. Filled out from reference TRBV18 and TRBJ1-1, the complete variable domain reads NAGVMQNPRHLVRRRGQEARLRCSPMKGHSHVYWYRQLPEEGLKFMVYLQKENIIDESGMPKERFSAEFPKEGPSILRIQQVVRGDSAAYFCASSQGGGFTEAFFGQGTRLTVV.